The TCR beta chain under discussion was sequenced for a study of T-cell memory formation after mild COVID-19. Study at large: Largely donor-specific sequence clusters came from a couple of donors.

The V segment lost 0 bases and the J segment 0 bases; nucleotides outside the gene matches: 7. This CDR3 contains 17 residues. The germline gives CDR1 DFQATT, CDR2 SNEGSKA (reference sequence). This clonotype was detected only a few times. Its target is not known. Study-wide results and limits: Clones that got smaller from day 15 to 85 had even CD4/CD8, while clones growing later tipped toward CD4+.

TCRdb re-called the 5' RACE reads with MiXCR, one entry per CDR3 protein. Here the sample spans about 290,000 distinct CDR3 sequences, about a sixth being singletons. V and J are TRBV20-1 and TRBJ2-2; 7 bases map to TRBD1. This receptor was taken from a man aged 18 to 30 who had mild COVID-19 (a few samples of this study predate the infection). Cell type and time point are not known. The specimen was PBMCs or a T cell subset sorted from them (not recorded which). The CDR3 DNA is TGCAGTGCTAGAGATCGCGACAGGGAGACGAACACCGGGGAGCTGTTTTTT. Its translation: CSARDRDRETNTGELFF.